These T cell receptor beta chains were read from a single sample in a study of shared clonotypes between healthy human individuals. TCRdb keeps only in-frame clones here, not all; method: immunoSEQ multiplex PCR. The sample has around 1.5 million clones, around 98% seen once. The sample comprised naive CD4+ T cells sorted from blood. The receptors shown here come from a young man in good health. Both conserved end residues are part of each CDR3. The D gene is left open where the match is weak. Some rows have no size entry. The others give once, few or many, or a class for an expanded clone.

>TRBV5-1|TRBJ1-1|NA|NA
TGCGCCAGCAGCCTCCGGGGAGGGGGGAACACTGAAGCTTTCTTT
CASSLRGGGNTEAFF
>TRBV5-1|TRBJ2-5|NA|NA
TGCGCCAGCAGCTTGGGACAACGAGAGACCCAGTACTTC
CASSLGQRETQYF
>TRBV28|TRBJ2-5|NA|NA
TGTGCCAGCAGTTTTGGGGGACGGCGTGAAGAGACCCAGTACTTC
CASSFGGRREETQYF
>TRBV5-6|TRBJ2-1|once|TRBD2
TGTGCCAGCAGCCGGACTAGCGGGGTGGAGGATGAGCAGTTCTTC
CASSRTSGVEDEQFF
>TRBV19|TRBJ1-1|NA|NA
TGTGCCAGTAGTATCAAAGGACAGTACGAAGCTTTCTTT
CASSIKGQYEAFF
>TRBV6-5|TRBJ2-7|NA|TRBD2
TGTGCCAGCAGTTTACGGGGGGAGGGGGAGCAGTACTTC
CASSLRGEGEQYF
>TRBV2|TRBJ2-6|NA|NA
TGTGCCAGCAGTACGGAGTTTGCTGGGGCCAACGTCCTGACTTTC
CASSTEFAGANVLTF
>TRBV5-1|TRBJ1-1|once|NA
TGCGCCAGCAGCTTCGGGGGAAACACTGAAGCTTTCTTT
CASSFGGNTEAFF
>TRBV10-3|TRBJ2-3|NA|NA
TGTGCCATCAGGGGGGAGGCAGATACGCAGTATTTT
CAIRGEADTQYF
>TRBV7-9|TRBJ1-5|once|NA
TGTGCCAGCAGCTTAGAAGGGACGGATCAGCCCCAGCATTTT
CASSLEGTDQPQHF
>TRBV5-1|TRBJ2-4|NA|NA
TGCGCCAGCAGCTCCGGGCCAGGAGGGGACATTCAGTACTTC
CASSSGPGGDIQYF
>TRBV11-2|TRBJ2-1|NA|TRBD2
TGTGCCAGCAGCTTCGTAGCGGGAGGGCCTTACAATGAGCAGTTCTTC
CASSFVAGGPYNEQFF
>TRBV11-3|TRBJ2-2|NA|NA
TGTGCCAGCAGCCGACCGACACCGAACACCGGGGAGCTGTTTTTT
CASSRPTPNTGELFF
>TRBV7-6|TRBJ1-5|NA|NA
TGTGCCATCGGCTCAAATCAGCCCCAGCATTTT
CAIGSNQPQHF
>TRBV5-1|TRBJ2-3|NA|TRBD2
TGCGCCAGCAGCTCCGGACTAGCGGGATCAGATACGCAGTATTTT
CASSSGLAGSDTQYF
>TRBV28|TRBJ2-2|NA|TRBD2
TGTGCCACCACGACTAGCGGCTCGAACACCGGGGAGCTGTTTTTT
CATTTSGSNTGELFF
>TRBV6-4|TRBJ2-1|NA|TRBD2
TGTGCCAGCAGCGCATCCCCGCTTCTAGCGGGGCCTTACAATGAGCAGTTCTTC
CASSASPLLAGPYNEQFF
>TRBV9|TRBJ2-2|NA|NA
TGTGCCAGCAGCGTAGGTCAGGGTTCTTACACCGGGGAGCTGTTTTTT
CASSVGQGSYTGELFF
>TRBV14|TRBJ2-6|NA|TRBD1
TGTGCCAGCAGCCCCTTGGGGACAGGGACGTCTGGGGCCAACGTCCTGACTTTC
CASSPLGTGTSGANVLTF
>TRBV29-1|TRBJ2-2|NA|TRBD2
TGCAGCGTTGTTTGGGTTAGGTTTCTAGCGGGAGCCCCTACTGGTGCCGGGGAGCTGTTTTTT
CSVVWVRFLAGAPTGAGELFF
>TRBV10-2|TRBJ2-7|NA|TRBD2
TGCGCCAGCAGTGGGGGGAGGGCCGGGGAGCAGTACTTC
CASSGGRAGEQYF
>TRBV28|TRBJ1-2|NA|NA
TGTGCCCTTGGCACGGCCGCTGAAACTAACTATGGCTACACCTTC
CALGTAAETNYGYTF
>TRBV7-9|TRBJ2-7|NA|TRBD2
TGTGCCAGCAGCTTAGCTAGCGGGAGCGGCTTTTACGAGCAGTACTTC
CASSLASGSGFYEQYF
>TRBV6-5|TRBJ1-2|NA|NA
TGTGCCAGCAGTTACTCCGGCCACCCGGGGAATTATGGCTACACCTTC
CASSYSGHPGNYGYTF
>TRBV30|TRBJ2-7|NA|TRBD2
TGTGCCTGGCAGCGGGAGAGGCACGAGCAGTACTTC
CAWQRERHEQYF
>TRBV5-1|TRBJ1-1|NA|NA
TGCGCCAGCAGCTCGGTAATCGCGGGCGACACTGAAGCTTTCTTT
CASSSVIAGDTEAFF
>TRBV5-1|TRBJ2-1|NA|TRBD2
TGCGCCAGCAGCTTGGCCCCTAGCGGGGGGAATGAGCAGTTCTTC
CASSLAPSGGNEQFF
>TRBV6-5|TRBJ2-3|NA|NA
TGTGCCAGCAGTCGCGTATCAGATACGCAGTATTTT
CASSRVSDTQYF
>TRBV5-1|TRBJ2-7|once|NA
TGCGCCAGCAGCCGAGACGGATTTTACGAGCAGTACTTC
CASSRDGFYEQYF
>TRBV27|TRBJ2-3|NA|TRBD2
TGTGCCAGCAGTTGGGCGGGAGGGCCGGCAGATACGCAGTATTTT
CASSWAGGPADTQYF
>TRBV6-6|TRBJ2-1|NA|NA
TGTGCCAGCAGTTACTCCGGGAGCGTATACAATGAGCAGTTCTTC
CASSYSGSVYNEQFF
>TRBV2|TRBJ2-4|NA|NA
TGTGCCAGCAGTGGGGACCTTGGATGGCCCAAAAACATTCAGTACTTC
CASSGDLGWPKNIQYF
>TRBV6-5|TRBJ2-1|NA|NA
TGTGCCAGCAGACCCGTCGGTCGCTCCTACAATGAGCAGTTCTTC
CASRPVGRSYNEQFF
>TRBV5-1|TRBJ2-7|NA|TRBD2
TGCGCCAGCAGCCCGGAGACTAGCGGGAGGGCCAATTACGAGCAGTACTTC
CASSPETSGRANYEQYF
>TRBV12-2|TRBJ2-5|NA|NA
TGTGCAAGTCGCTTTTCCCCCGTGGTAGCGGGTATCCAAGAGACCCAGTACTTC
CASRFSPVVAGIQETQYF
>TRBV2|TRBJ1-1|NA|NA
TGTGCCAGCAGTGTAGGCCAGAGCGTAGAAGCTTTCTTT
CASSVGQSVEAFF
>TRBV27|TRBJ2-1|NA|NA
TGTGCCAGCAGTCCTCGGGGCTACAATGAGCAGTTCTTC
CASSPRGYNEQFF
>TRBV10-1|TRBJ2-3|NA|NA
TGCGCCAGCAGCCCTAATTCCGCAGATACGCAGTATTTT
CASSPNSADTQYF
>TRBV5-1|TRBJ2-5|once|NA
TGCGCCAGCAGCTTGGGAAACCCTGGGTACAAGGAGACCCAGTACTTC
CASSLGNPGYKETQYF
>TRBV5-1|TRBJ2-2|NA|NA
TGCGCCAGCAGCCTCCGTAGGGGTCGGGGAAACACCGGGGAGCTGTTTTTT
CASSLRRGRGNTGELFF
>TRBV27|TRBJ2-7|NA|TRBD1
TGTGCCAGCAGTAGACAGGGACCCTACGAGCAGTACTTC
CASSRQGPYEQYF
>TRBV7-3|TRBJ2-7|NA|TRBD2
TGTGCCAGCTCTGTAGCGGGGCCCTACGAGCAGTACTTC
CASSVAGPYEQYF
>TRBV5-1|TRBJ2-1|few|NA
TGCGCCAGCAGCTTGGGCCGCCGGGATGAGCAGTTCTTC
CASSLGRRDEQFF
>TRBV5-4|TRBJ1-1|NA|NA
TGTGCCAGCAGCCTGGGAGGGAAGAACACTGAAGCTTTCTTT
CASSLGGKNTEAFF
>TRBV29-1|TRBJ1-4|NA|TRBD1
TGCAGCGTTACCGACAGGGGGCGTGAAAAACTGTTTTTT
CSVTDRGREKLFF
>TRBV28|TRBJ1-4|NA|NA
TGTGCCAGCAGCGACCTAGGACAGCCTTTCCGGGTCTCGAAACTGTTTTTT
CASSDLGQPFRVSKLFF
>TRBV7-9|TRBJ2-7|NA|TRBD1
TGTGCCAGCAGCACGGGACAGCCGCCGCAGTACTTC
CASSTGQPPQYF
>TRBV11-3|TRBJ2-1|NA|TRBD2
TGTGCCAGCAGACTTAGCGGGGGGGTCGGCAATGAGCAGTTCTTC
CASRLSGGVGNEQFF
>TRBV6-5|TRBJ1-1|once|TRBD1
TGTGCCAGCAGCCCGGGACAGGGCTCTGAAGCTTTCTTT
CASSPGQGSEAFF
>TRBV11-2|TRBJ2-7|NA|NA
TGTGCCAGCAGCTTCGTCGGTCGCGAGCAGTACTTC
CASSFVGREQYF
>TRBV5-1|TRBJ2-7|NA|TRBD1
TGCGCCAGCAGCTTGGACCCCGGGACAGTCGCCTACGAGCAGTACTTC
CASSLDPGTVAYEQYF
>TRBV18|TRBJ2-1|NA|NA
TGTGCCAGCTCGGCCGGGACCGGATCCTACAATGAGCAGTTCTTC
CASSAGTGSYNEQFF
>TRBV6-6|TRBJ2-7|NA|NA
TGTGCCAGCCGGGACATGAAGTACGAGCAGTACTTC
CASRDMKYEQYF
>TRBV11-1|TRBJ2-3|once|TRBD2
TGTGCCAGCAGCTCGGGACTAGCGCCTTATACGCAGTATTTT
CASSSGLAPYTQYF
>TRBV5-4|TRBJ1-1|NA|TRBD1
TGTGCCAGCAGCTCCCACAGGGGAGTGAAACAATACACTGAAGCTTTCTTT
CASSSHRGVKQYTEAFF
>TRBV2|TRBJ1-2|NA|TRBD1
TGTGCCGATAAGGACAGGCTGTATGGCTACACCTTC
CADKDRLYGYTF
>TRBV5-1|TRBJ1-1|once|NA
TGCGCCAGCAGCAGTATCCCAATCGGCCAGGCCTACACTGAAGCTTTCTTT
CASSSIPIGQAYTEAFF
>TRBV5-8|TRBJ1-2|NA|NA
TGTGCCAGCAGCCTGCGCCGGGACGCCGACTATGGCTACACCTTC
CASSLRRDADYGYTF
>TRBV7-9|TRBJ2-1|once|NA
TGTGCCAGCAGCCTGGGGGCGGGCCCCTACAATGAGCAGTTCTTC
CASSLGAGPYNEQFF